Presented here are 2 T cell receptor beta chains from one specimen sequenced in a study of lymphopenia after photon versus proton radiotherapy. Data came from immunoSEQ multiplex PCR; TCRdb stores just in-frame clones and leaves some out. The sample includes some 40,000 clones, just over 85% seen only once; the top ten take about 9.3%. The source was peripheral blood, collected from a patient treated with proton-based radiotherapy. The receptors shown here come from a woman aged 65 to 85 with pancreatic cancer. Some clones in this sample may be carry-over from other donors' samples.

By share, this clone counts as medium-sized (0.01 to 0.1%). The V gene is TRBV28, the J gene TRBJ1-3, with 11 bases lining up with TRBD1. Germline V gene sequence: CDR1 MDHEN, CDR2 SYDVKM. The CDR3 consists of 18 residues. J lost 1 base, V lost 6 bases, and 11 bases had no gene match. For the CDR3, the DNA is TGTGCCAGCAGCTCCGGACAGGGGGCTTCGTTGTCTGGAAACACCATATATTTT. It translates to CASSSGQGASLSGNTIYF.

The count of this clone is one. The chain carries TRBV10-3 and TRBJ2-1, with TRBD1 identical over 8 bases. V lost 0 bases and J lost 9; bases outside the gene matches: 4. The CDR3 sequence is 14 residues long. The V gene's germline CDR1 is ENHRY and CDR2 SYGVKD. The CDR3 region is CAISESSGGSEQFF. CDR3 sequence (DNA): TGTGCCATCAGTGAGTCTTCAGGGGGCAGTGAGCAGTTCTTC.